This T cell receptor beta chain was recovered during a study of blood T cell repertoires in COVID-19. Measured with immunoSEQ multiplex PCR; TCRdb has only the in-frame clones, and not every one. The repertoire includes 200,000 to 250,000 clones, about four fifths of them detected once, and 3% to 3.5% sits in the top ten. Cohort 3 recovered donors had two negative PCRs, clearance, or symptom resolution. Losses at the gene ends were 5 bases for V and 6 bases for J; bases not matched to a gene: 2. CDR1 and CDR2 from the germline V gene are SGHTA and FQGTGA. The CDR3 consists of 14 residues. The chain couples TRBV7-3 to TRBJ1-6, with 9 bases matching TRBD1. Sequencing was done on a sample of PBMCs or T cells enriched from blood (not recorded which). This TCR was sampled from a woman aged 60 to 75 who had recovered from COVID-19. CDR3 in DNA: TGTGCCAGCAGCCGGGGACAGGGTAATTCACCCCTCCACTTT. The encoded protein is CASSRGQGNSPLHF.